This T cell receptor (beta chain) was retrieved from a study of OX40 agonist ivuxolimab in advanced cancers. Study summary: Patients received intravenous ivuxolimab every 2 weeks at 0.01 to 10 mg/kg. Study-level results: The investigators did not determine what antigen specificity the expanded peripheral T cells had. Mean expanded clone counts were higher in CD8+ than CD4+ T cells. Clonal expansion from baseline to week 6 occurred in both CD4+ and CD8+ T cells.

Libraries were prepared by immunoSEQ multiplex PCR; TCRdb keeps only in-frame clonotypes and omits some of them. The repertoire holds 65,000 to 75,000 clones, with around 87% as singletons. With respect to this clone: The antigen is undetermined.

V shed 5 bases, J shed 4 bases, and the junction held 10 bases outside the gene matches. Germline V gene lookup returns CDR1 SGHTA and CDR2 FQGTGA. The CDR3 loop spans 16 amino acids. This material consisted of CD4+ or CD8+ T cells sorted from blood, taken in a trial of the OX40 agonist ivuxolimab. The receptor comes from an adult with an advanced solid tumor such as melanoma, head and neck, liver or kidney cancer. This rearrangement joins TRBV7-3 to TRBJ2-5, with TRBD2 matching over 10 bases. The CDR3, as DNA: TGTGCCAGCAGCCCAGGAGCGGGGGGGCTGGGAGAGACCCAGTACTTC. Protein product: CASSPGAGGLGETQYF.